These 9 T cell receptor beta chains were sequenced from one sample in a study of T cells in tumors after PD-1 blockade. Repertoires were generated with immunoSEQ multiplex PCR, while TCRdb's copy carries only in-frame clones and drops some. The sample includes approximately 30,000 clones, 55% to 80% of them seen just once. The material sequenced was PBMCs, taken after anti-PD-1 treatment. The source of these receptors is a human donor with basal cell carcinoma.

This chain uses TRBV9 with TRBJ1-1; D might be TRBD1 (5 bases). The germline CDR1 and CDR2 sequences are SGDLS and YYNGEE. The CDR3 has 16 amino acids. The germline V and J ends were trimmed by 4 bases and 3 bases, with 19 bases remaining between them. CDR3 in amino acids: CASSPAGTLGDTEAFF. The CDR3 DNA sequence: TGTGCCAGCAGCCCTGCGGGGACTCTCGGGGACACTGAAGCTTTCTTT. The complete variable domain, with remaining parts taken from reference TRBV9 and TRBJ1-1, reads DSGVTQTPKHLITATGQRVTLRCSPRSGDLSVYWYQQSLDQGLQFLIQYYNGEERAKGNILERFSAQQFPDLHSELNLSSLELGDSALYFCASSPAGTLGDTEAFFGQGTRLTVV.

This clone was recorded a few times. J is TRBJ2-3 and V is TRBV11-1; 14 bases match TRBD2. The CDR3 totals 16 residues. Trimming cost V 3 bases and J 4 bases; bases outside gene matches: 3. The germline gives CDR1 SGHAT, CDR2 FQDESV (reference sequence). CDR3 residues: CASSLTSGRGADTQYF. For the CDR3, the DNA is TGTGCCAGCAGCTTGACTAGCGGGAGGGGAGCAGATACGCAGTATTTT.

The rearrangement joins TRBV9 to TRBJ2-1; TRBD2 aligns across 9 bases. Germline V CDR1 and CDR2: SGDLS, YYNGEE. V shed 0 bases and J 7 bases; nucleotides not matched to a gene: 8. The CDR3 covers 16 residues. CDR3 in amino acids: CASSVGGGGDGNEQFF. DNA for the CDR3: TGTGCCAGCAGCGTAGGGGGCGGGGGGGATGGTAATGAGCAGTTCTTC.

Only a few counts were recorded for this clone. The chain joins TRBV3-1 (or the pseudogene TRBV3-2) to TRBJ1-1, with D uncertain. The V gene lost 4 bases and the J gene lost 1 base, with 10 bases spanning the gap. This CDR3 has 14 amino acids. Germline CDR1 LGHDT, CDR2 YNNKEL (reference sequence). CDR3 in DNA: TGTGCCAGCAGCCCCTCAGGAGGGAACACTGAAGCTTTCTTT. Translating it yields CASSPSGGNTEAFF.

This chain links TRBV6-2 or TRBV6-3 with TRBJ1-5; D is uncertain. Trimming took 6 bases from V and 4 from J, leaving 10 bases between them. Per germline, CDR1 MNHEY and CDR2 SVGEGT. The CDR3 contains 13 residues. This chain's CDR3 is CASSPLTNQPQHF. The CDR3 DNA follows: TGTGCCAGCAGCCCACTGACTAATCAGCCCCAGCATTTT.

This clone showed up just once. V gene TRBV14 combines with J gene TRBJ2-5, with 7 nucleotides matching TRBD2. Germline assignment: CDR1 SGHDN and CDR2 FVKESK. Unmatched junction bases numbered 6, after V lost 4 bases and J lost 4 bases. This CDR3 contains 14 residues. The chain's CDR3 is CASSRGGTAETQYF. The CDR3 DNA reads TGTGCCAGCAGCCGGGGAGGGACTGCAGAGACCCAGTACTTC.

The chain carries TRBV10-3 and TRBJ1-6; D might be TRBD1 (6 bases). The CDR3 has 15 amino acids. Per germline, CDR1 ENHRY and CDR2 SYGVKD. With 1 base removed from V and 9 bases from J, the gap between germline ends came to 13 bases. The CDR3 protein is CAISELGGLRSPLHF. The CDR3 nucleotides read TGTGCCATCAGTGAGTTAGGGGGGCTCCGTTCACCCCTCCACTTT.

The chain employs TRBV19 and TRBJ1-1; TRBD1 matches at 8 bases. V lost 11 bases, J lost 5 bases, and 13 bases stayed unmatched. Per the germline V gene, CDR1 is LNHDA and CDR2 is SQIVND (reference sequence). The CDR3 extends over 14 amino acids. CDR3 protein: CASTQGASVTEAFF. CDR3 DNA sequence: TGTGCCTCTACCCAGGGGGCATCGGTAACTGAAGCTTTCTTT.

The genes are TRBV7-9 and TRBJ2-1; 12 bases line up with TRBD2. Unmatched junction bases numbered 6, after V lost 5 bases and J lost 4 bases. The CDR3 has 16 amino acids. Germline V CDR1 and CDR2: SEHNR, FQNEAQ (reference sequence). The CDR3 DNA follows: TGTGCCAGCAGCCCCCGGACTAGCGGGAAGTACAATGAGCAGTTCTTC. It encodes CASSPRTSGKYNEQFF.